This passage covers 10 T cell receptor beta chains from one sample sequenced in a study of control samples from healthy donors and cancer patients. Some clones are missing from TCRdb's copy, which holds only in-frame ones; the method was immunoSEQ multiplex PCR. The table includes 70,000 to 95,000 clones, roughly 93% detected once. Source material: PBMCs. These TCRs come from a woman in her thirties or forties with lung cancer.

The V gene is TRBV14, the J gene TRBJ1-4; TRBD1 might be the D (5 bases). The V and J ends lost 2 bases and 8 bases respectively, with 12 bases between them. The CDR3 loop spans 14 amino acids. CDR1 is SGHDN and CDR2 is FVKESK in the germline V gene. The CDR3 DNA is TGTGCCAGCAGCCAACTCGGGGGGATCGAAAAACTGTTTTTT. Amino acids: CASSQLGGIEKLFF.

The V and J genes are TRBV2 and TRBJ2-1, with a possible D match to TRBD2 (6 bases). CDR1 and CDR2 from the germline V gene are SNHLY and FYNNEI. The CDR3 is 15 amino acids. V lost 0 bases, J lost 3 bases, and 9 bases lay in between. CDR3 bases: TGTGCCAGCAGTGAAGCGCTCGGGGGCTACAATGAGCAGTTCTTC. Protein: CASSEALGGYNEQFF.

The chain is built from TRBV5-6 and TRBJ1-3; no reliable D call. V lost 0 bases and J lost 1, with 11 bases in between. This CDR3 has 16 residues. CDR1 and CDR2 from the germline V gene are SGHDT and YYEEEE. DNA of the CDR3: TGTGCCAGCAGCTTGGACGGGGTTCGGTCTGGAAACACCATATATTTT. The encoded protein is CASSLDGVRSGNTIYF.

This clone was observed a handful of times. The rearrangement joins TRBV10-2 to TRBJ2-5; D is ambiguous. The CDR3 is 12 amino acids. CDR1 is WSHSY and CDR2 is SAAADI in the germline V gene. The V and J ends lost 6 bases and 4 bases respectively, with 9 bases between them. The CDR3 DNA reads TGCGCCAGCAGGGCCTCAGCAGAGACCCAGTACTTC. This gives the protein CASRASAETQYF.

The rearrangement links TRBV11-3 to TRBJ1-1; TRBD1 aligns across 8 bases. The CDR3 spans 15 residues. Germline-derived CDR1 and CDR2 are SGHNT and YENEEA. V lost 4 bases to trimming and J lost 1 base; unmatched junction nucleotides: 5. The CDR3 spells CASSSWTGTNTEAFF. CDR3 nucleotides: TGTGCCAGCAGCTCCTGGACAGGGACGAACACTGAAGCTTTCTTT.

The chain carries TRBV28 and TRBJ2-5, with TRBD2 as a possible D gene (6 bases). Trimming removed 2 bases from V and 0 bases from J, with 22 bases in between. This CDR3 is 19 amino acids long. Germline values: CDR1 MDHEN, CDR2 SYDVKM. The CDR3 bases are TGTGCCAGCAGTTTAGGTTTGGTTCCGGCTAGCGAACACCAAGAGACCCAGTACTTC. As protein: CASSLGLVPASEHQETQYF.

This chain uses TRBV5-1 with TRBJ2-1, with 7 bases fitting TRBD2. J lost 0 bases, V lost 0 bases, and 6 bases had no gene match. CDR3 length: 17 amino acids. The germline CDR1 and CDR2 sequences are SGHRS and YFSETQ. CDR3 amino acids: CASSLDLSGDSYNEQFF. The CDR3 DNA sequence: TGCGCCAGCAGCTTGGATTTAAGCGGGGACTCCTACAATGAGCAGTTCTTC.

This chain uses TRBV9 with TRBJ1-3; D not certain. The germline V gene has CDR1 SGDLS and CDR2 YYNGEE. V was clipped by 0 bases and J by 7 bases, with 11 bases between them. The CDR3 consists of 14 residues. The CDR3 coding sequence is TGTGCCAGCAGCGTAGGGGTTCCGGGGAACACCATATATTTT. Protein: CASSVGVPGNTIYF.

The chain combines TRBV18 with TRBJ1-5; D is unresolved. With 6 bases removed from V and 3 bases from J, the gap between germline ends came to 12 bases. Germline V gives CDR1 KGHSH, CDR2 LQKENI. CDR3 size: 14 residues. Here the CDR3 reads CASSPDGVNQPQHF. Written as DNA, the CDR3 is TGTGCCAGCTCTCCCGACGGGGTCAATCAGCCCCAGCATTTT.

A few counts support this clone. The chain uses TRBV28 and TRBJ2-7; TRBD1 is a possible D gene (5 bases). V shed 3 bases and J shed 3 bases, with 9 bases lying between them. Germline V gives CDR1 MDHEN, CDR2 SYDVKM. The CDR3 length is 13 residues. The CDR3 DNA is TGTGCCAGCAGTTTTGTGACAGTCTACGAGCAGTACTTC. Translating it yields CASSFVTVYEQYF. The whole variable domain, remainder taken from reference TRBV28 and TRBJ2-7, is DVKVTQSSRYLVKRTGEKVFLECVQDMDHENMFWYRQDPGLGLRLIYFSYDVKMKEKGDIPEGYSVSREKKERFSLILESASTNQTSMYLCASSFVTVYEQYFGPGTRLTVT.